The 13 T cell receptor beta chains reported below all come from one sample, sequenced in a study of cytomegalovirus exposure and HLA in healthy donors. The PCR used 60 Vbeta and 13 Jbeta primers. Profiling relied on immunoSEQ multiplex PCR, and the TCRdb table lists in-frame clones only, not all of them. This sample's table has about 130,000 clones. Sequencing input: PBMCs. These receptors all stem from a woman aged 40 to 49 in good health and CMV-seropositive.

V is TRBV7-3 and J is TRBJ2-3, with a tentative D call TRBD2 (6 bases). V lost 2 bases and J lost 0, with 6 bases in between. The germline V gene encodes CDR1 SGHTA and CDR2 FQGTGA. CDR3 length: 14 amino acids. CDR3 region: CASSLGTSTDTQYF. The CDR3 DNA reads as TGTGCCAGCAGCTTAGGGACTAGCACAGATACGCAGTATTTT.

The rearrangement links TRBV29-1 to TRBJ1-2; D is unclear. The germline V and J ends were trimmed by 0 bases and 5 bases, with 7 bases remaining between them. Germline CDR1 reads SQVTM; CDR2 reads ANQGSEA. CDR3 size: 12 residues. The CDR3 DNA reads as TGCAGCGTTGAAGAAGGACTGTATGGCTACACCTTC. This codes for CSVEEGLYGYTF.

J is TRBJ2-1 and V is TRBV5-6; 12 bases are a match to TRBD2. The CDR3 is made up of 15 amino acids. Germline CDR1 is SGHDT and CDR2 is YYEEEE. Losses at the gene ends were 1 base for V and 9 bases for J; bases not matched to a gene: 5. The CDR3 region is CASSLTSGRTAEQFF. CDR3 coding DNA: TGTGCCAGCAGCTTGACTAGCGGGAGGACTGCTGAGCAGTTCTTC.

The chain couples TRBV5-1 to TRBJ2-2; D is unclear. V shed 0 bases and J shed 0 bases, with 9 bases lying between them. The CDR3 runs 16 residues. Germline V gene data show CDR1 as SGHRS and CDR2 as YFSETQ. The CDR3 coding sequence is TGCGCCAGCAGCTTGGATCTCTCCGCGAACACCGGGGAGCTGTTTTTT. This sequence encodes CASSLDLSANTGELFF.

V and J are TRBV27 and TRBJ1-1; 7 nucleotides agree with TRBD1. The CDR3 extends over 15 amino acids. From germline, CDR1 is MNHEY and CDR2 SMNVEV (reference sequence). The J segment lost 6 bases and the V segment lost 5 bases, leaving 12 bases of the junction unmatched. CDR3 in amino acids: CASSQSRGTAAEAFF. In nucleotides, the CDR3 is TGTGCCAGCAGTCAATCTCGTGGGACAGCGGCTGAAGCTTTCTTT.

This sequence joins TRBV25-1 and TRBJ1-2; TRBD1 agrees at 9 bases. V shed 9 bases and J 8 bases; nucleotides not matched to a gene: 16. There are 15 residues in the CDR3. From germline, CDR1 is MGHDK and CDR2 SYGVNS. CDR3: CASSRPGQGREGYTF. The CDR3 region has the DNA TGTGCCAGTTCCCGCCCAGGACAGGGGCGTGAAGGCTACACCTTC.

V usage is TRBV14 and J usage is TRBJ2-5, with a weak D call TRBD2 (6 bases). Trimming took 4 bases from V and 4 from J, leaving 16 bases between them. Germline loops: CDR1 SGHDN, CDR2 FVKESK. This CDR3 is built from 15 residues. The CDR3 DNA reads TGTGCCAGCAGCCCAGTGTCGCGGGGAGGAGAGACCCAGTACTTC. It yields the protein CASSPVSRGGETQYF.

V usage is TRBV6-6 and J usage is TRBJ2-2; TRBD2 agrees at 9 bases. The junction had 9 bases not matched to a gene; V was cut back by 11 bases and J by 5 bases. CDR1 is MNHNY, CDR2 SVGAGI, per germline (reference sequence). There are 14 residues in the CDR3. The CDR3 DNA follows: TGTGCCGCCGGGTTGGCGGGGGGGACCGGGGAGCTGTTTTTT. Translating gives CAAGLAGGTGELFF.

The V gene is TRBV6-5, the J gene TRBJ2-5; 7 bases line up with TRBD2. From germline, CDR1 is MNHEY and CDR2 SVGAGI. CDR3 size: 13 residues. V lost 5 bases, J lost 3 bases, and 3 bases stayed unmatched. The CDR3 is CASSSGAEETQYF. DNA for the CDR3: TGTGCCAGCAGTAGCGGGGCCGAAGAGACCCAGTACTTC.

The chain uses TRBV7-2 and TRBJ2-5, with 7 nucleotides matching TRBD1. CDR1 SGHTA and CDR2 FQGNSA come from the germline V gene. V shed 5 bases, J shed 5 bases, and the junction held 8 bases outside the gene matches. The CDR3 runs 14 residues. CDR3 nucleotide sequence: TGTGCCAGCAGCCAACAGGGGCCTTGGGAGACCCAGTACTTC. It encodes CASSQQGPWETQYF. The full variable domain, with the rest looked up from reference TRBV7-2 and TRBJ2-5, is GAGVSQSPSNKVTEKGKDVELRCDPISGHTALYWYRQSLGQGLEFLIYFQGNSAPDKSGLPSDRFSAERTGGSVSTLTIQRTQQEDSAVYLCASSQQGPWETQYFGPGTRLLVL.

This chain joins TRBV9 and TRBJ2-1; TRBD2 might be the D (5 bases). Between the trimmed V and J ends, which lost 0 bases and 0 bases, there was a span of 10 bases. CDR3 length: 16 residues. The germline V gene encodes CDR1 SGDLS and CDR2 YYNGEE. DNA of the CDR3: TGTGCCAGCAGCGTAGGGGTGAGCGGCTCCTACAATGAGCAGTTCTTC. It encodes CASSVGVSGSYNEQFF.

The chain uses TRBV19 and TRBJ1-1; perhaps TRBD1 as D (5 bases). The V end lost 3 bases, the J end lost 5 bases, and 13 bases lay between the germline ends. The length of the CDR3 is 14 residues. Germline V lookup: CDR1 LNHDA, CDR2 SQIVND (reference sequence). This chain's CDR3 is CASSIIRAGTEAFF. CDR3 nucleotide sequence: TGTGCCAGTAGTATCATCAGGGCGGGGACTGAAGCTTTCTTT. Looking up the rest from reference TRBV19 and TRBJ1-1 gives the full variable domain: DGGITQSPKYLFRKEGQNVTLSCEQNLNHDAMYWYRQDPGQGLRLIYYSQIVNDFQKGDIAEGYSVSREKKESFPLTVTSAQKNPTAFYLCASSIIRAGTEAFFGQGTRLTVV.

The CDR3 region has the DNA TGTGCCGGGCGGGAGGCGAACACCGGGGAGCTGTTTTTT. This codes for CAGREANTGELFF. The chain is built from TRBV28 and TRBJ2-2; TRBD2 matches at 8 bases. The V and J ends lost 11 bases and 0 bases, in that order; junction bases with no gene match: 2. The length of the CDR3 is 13 residues. CDR1 is MDHEN and CDR2 is SYDVKM in the germline V gene.